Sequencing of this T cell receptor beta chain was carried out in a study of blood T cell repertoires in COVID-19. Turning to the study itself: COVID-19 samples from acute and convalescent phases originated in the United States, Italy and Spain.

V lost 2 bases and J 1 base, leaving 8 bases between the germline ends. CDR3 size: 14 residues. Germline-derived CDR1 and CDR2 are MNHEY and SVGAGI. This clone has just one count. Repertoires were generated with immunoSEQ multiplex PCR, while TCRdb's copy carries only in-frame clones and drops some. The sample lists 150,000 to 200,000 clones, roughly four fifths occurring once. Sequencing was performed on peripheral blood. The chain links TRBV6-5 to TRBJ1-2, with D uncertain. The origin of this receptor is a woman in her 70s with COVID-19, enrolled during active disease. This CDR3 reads CASSYEGGNYGYTF. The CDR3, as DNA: TGTGCCAGCAGTTACGAGGGAGGTAACTATGGCTACACCTTC.